What follows are 3 T cell receptor beta chains derived from one specimen sequenced in a study of CD8+ T cells in alopecia areata. TCR sequencing used cDNA made by reverse transcription of extracted RNA. Libraries were prepared by immunoSEQ multiplex PCR; TCRdb keeps only in-frame clonotypes and omits some of them. The sample carries 95,000 to 110,000 clones, less than 90% recorded once. Noted treatment: oral pan-JAK inhibitor, 5-10 mg twice daily. The input for sequencing was CD8+ T cells sorted from blood, taken at week 24, from a patient treated with tofacitinib. The receptors stem from a human donor with alopecia areata.

This clone occurred once. CDR3 nucleotides: TGTGCCAGCAGCTCGACAGGGGGGGACTATGGCTACACCTTC. The encoded protein is CASSSTGGDYGYTF. The chain carries TRBV5-6 and TRBJ1-2, with TRBD1 matching over 9 bases. The CDR3 is 14 amino acids. J lost 3 bases, V lost 3 bases, and 3 bases had no gene match. Per germline, CDR1 SGHDT and CDR2 YYEEEE.

The chain links TRBV11-3 to TRBJ2-3, with D perhaps matching TRBD2 (5 bases). V lost 6 bases and J lost 4, with 8 bases in between. This CDR3 spans 12 amino acids. CDR1 SGHNT and CDR2 YENEEA come from the germline V gene. The DNA of the CDR3 is TGTGCCAGCAGTCCCGGGGCAGATACGCAGTATTTT. This translates into CASSPGADTQYF.

This rearrangement joins TRBV10-3 to TRBJ1-2; D perhaps matches TRBD1 (6 bases). Per germline, CDR1 ENHRY and CDR2 SYGVKD. V was shortened by 10 bases and J by 3 bases, with 18 bases between the two germline ends. The CDR3 totals 14 residues. CDR3 nucleotide sequence: TGTGCCAACTCGGGGACATCTTTAGACTATGGCTACACCTTC. Translating gives CANSGTSLDYGYTF.